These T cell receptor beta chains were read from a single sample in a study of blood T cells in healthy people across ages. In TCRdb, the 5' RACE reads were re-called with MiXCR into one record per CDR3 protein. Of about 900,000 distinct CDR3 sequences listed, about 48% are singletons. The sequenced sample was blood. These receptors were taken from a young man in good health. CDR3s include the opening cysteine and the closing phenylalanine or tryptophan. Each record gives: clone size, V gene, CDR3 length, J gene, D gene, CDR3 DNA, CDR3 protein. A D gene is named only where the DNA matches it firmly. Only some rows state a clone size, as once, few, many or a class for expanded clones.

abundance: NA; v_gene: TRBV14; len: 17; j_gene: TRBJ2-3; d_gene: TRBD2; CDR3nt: TGTGCCAGCAGCCAAGGCGGGGGGATCGGTACCACAGATACGCAGTATTTT; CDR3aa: CASSQGGGIGTTDTQYF
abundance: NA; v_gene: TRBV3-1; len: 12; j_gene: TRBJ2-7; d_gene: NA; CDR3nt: TGTGCCAGCAGCCAAGGGACAGACGAGCAGTACTTC; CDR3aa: CASSQGTDEQYF
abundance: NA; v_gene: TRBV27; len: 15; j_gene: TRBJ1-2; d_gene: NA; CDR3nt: TGTGCCAGCAGTTTAGATGGGGGCTGGGACTATGGCTACACCTTC; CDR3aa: CASSLDGGWDYGYTF
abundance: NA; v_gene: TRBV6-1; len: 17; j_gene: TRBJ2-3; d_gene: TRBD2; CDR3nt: TGTGCCAGCAGCAGGGCCCCAGCGGGGTCTTCCACAGATACGCAGTATTTT; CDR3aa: CASSRAPAGSSTDTQYF
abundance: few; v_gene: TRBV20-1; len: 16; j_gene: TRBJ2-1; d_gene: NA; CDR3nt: TGCAGTGCTAGAGATTTGGGTCGTCAGTCCTACAATGAGCAGTTCTTC; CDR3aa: CSARDLGRQSYNEQFF
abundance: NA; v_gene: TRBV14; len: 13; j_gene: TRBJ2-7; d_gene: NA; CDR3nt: TGTGCCAGCAGCCAAGACGGCAGACAAAGGCAGTACTTC; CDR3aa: CASSQDGRQRQYF
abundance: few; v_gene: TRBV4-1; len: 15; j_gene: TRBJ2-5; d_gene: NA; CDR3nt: TGCGCCAGCAGCCAGGGACATTCCCTCCCAGAGACCCAGTACTTC; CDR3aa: CASSQGHSLPETQYF
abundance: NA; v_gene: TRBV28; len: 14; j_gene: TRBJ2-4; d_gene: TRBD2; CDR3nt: TGTGCCACCTCAGTGTCTAGCGGGGGAAACATTCAGTACTTC; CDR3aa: CATSVSSGGNIQYF
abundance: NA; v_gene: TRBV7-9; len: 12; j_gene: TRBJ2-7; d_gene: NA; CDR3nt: TGTGCCAGCAGCTTAGCGCAAAGCGAGCAGTACTTC; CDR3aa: CASSLAQSEQYF
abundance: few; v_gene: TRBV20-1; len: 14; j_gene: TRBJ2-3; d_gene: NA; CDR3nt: TGCAGTGCTAGAGCCAGGGGGGGCGCAGATACGCAGTATTTT; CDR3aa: CSARARGGADTQYF
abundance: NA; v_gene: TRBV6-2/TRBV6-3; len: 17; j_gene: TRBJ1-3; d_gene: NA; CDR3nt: TGTGCCAGCAGTCAAACCCTTGGCGCCTACTCTGGAAACACCATATATTTT; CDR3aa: CASSQTLGAYSGNTIYF
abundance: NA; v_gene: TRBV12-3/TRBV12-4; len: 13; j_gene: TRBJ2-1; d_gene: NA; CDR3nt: TGTGCCAGCAGTTTTAAAGGAATTGGTGAGCAGTTCTTC; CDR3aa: CASSFKGIGEQFF
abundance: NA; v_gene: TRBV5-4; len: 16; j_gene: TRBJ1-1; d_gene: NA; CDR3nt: TGTGCCAGCAGGGACAGTGAACTATACTTCAACACTGAAGCTTTCTTT; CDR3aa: CASRDSELYFNTEAFF
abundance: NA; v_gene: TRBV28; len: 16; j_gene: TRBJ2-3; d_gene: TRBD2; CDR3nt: TGTGCCAGCGGATCCCCTCGCGGGGGATCCACAGATACGCAGTATTTT; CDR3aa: CASGSPRGGSTDTQYF
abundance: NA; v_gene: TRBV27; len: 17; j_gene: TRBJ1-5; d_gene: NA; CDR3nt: TGTGCCAGCAGTTTAACGGGGGGCGCGGTACCCAATCAGCCCCAGCATTTT; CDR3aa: CASSLTGGAVPNQPQHF
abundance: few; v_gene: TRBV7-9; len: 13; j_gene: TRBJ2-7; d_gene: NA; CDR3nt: TGTGCCAGCAGCCACCAGGAGTTCTACGAGCAGTACTTC; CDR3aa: CASSHQEFYEQYF
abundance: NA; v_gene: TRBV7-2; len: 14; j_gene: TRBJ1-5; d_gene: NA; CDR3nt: TGTGCCAGCAGTCCAGGGGTTCCGGGGCAGCCCCAGCATTTT; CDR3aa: CASSPGVPGQPQHF
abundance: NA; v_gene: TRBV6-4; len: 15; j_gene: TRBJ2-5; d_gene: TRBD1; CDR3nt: TGTGCCAGCAGCCCTGGGGGACAGACACAAGAGACCCAGTACTTC; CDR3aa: CASSPGGQTQETQYF
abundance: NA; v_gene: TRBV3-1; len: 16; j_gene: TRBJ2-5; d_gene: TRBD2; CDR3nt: TGTGCCAGCAGCCCCTTGACTAGCGGGGGGGAAGAGACCCAGTACTTC; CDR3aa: CASSPLTSGGEETQYF
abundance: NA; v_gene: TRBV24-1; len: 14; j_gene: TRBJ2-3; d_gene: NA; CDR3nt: TGTGCCAACACGACTGAAAATAGCACAGATACGCAGTATTTT; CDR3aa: CANTTENSTDTQYF
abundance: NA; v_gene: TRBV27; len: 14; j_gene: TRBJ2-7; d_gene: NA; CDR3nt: TGTGCCAGCAGTTTAGTCAGGGAGGAGTACGAGCAGTACTTC; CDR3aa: CASSLVREEYEQYF
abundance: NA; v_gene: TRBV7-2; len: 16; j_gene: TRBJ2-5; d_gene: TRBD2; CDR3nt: TGTGCCAGCAGCTTACGTATAGCGGGGGACCAAGAGACCCAGTACTTC; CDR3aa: CASSLRIAGDQETQYF
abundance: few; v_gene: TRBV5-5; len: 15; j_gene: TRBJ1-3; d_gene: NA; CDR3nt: TGTGCCAGCAGCTCGAGGGGGAGCTCTGGAAACACCATATATTTT; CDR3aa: CASSSRGSSGNTIYF
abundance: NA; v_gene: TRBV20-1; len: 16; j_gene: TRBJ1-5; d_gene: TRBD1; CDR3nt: TGCAGTGCGAACCACGGAGGGACAGGGAAAAGTCAGCCCCAGCATTTT; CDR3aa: CSANHGGTGKSQPQHF
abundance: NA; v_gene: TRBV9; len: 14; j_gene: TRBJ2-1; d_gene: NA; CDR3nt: TGTGCCAGCAGCGTAGTCGGCGGCTACAATGAGCAGTTCTTC; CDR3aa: CASSVVGGYNEQFF